This T cell receptor beta chain was profiled in a study of blood T cell repertoires in COVID-19. Study background: Donors in the United States, Italy and Spain gave samples during acute or convalescent COVID-19. T cells, B-cell-depleted T cells, or PBMCs provided the cDNA or gDNA that served as material.

Germline assignment: CDR1 SGHNT and CDR2 YENEEA. V lost 5 bases, J lost 4 bases, and 11 bases stayed unmatched. CDR3 length: 16 residues. Per the original data handling: Counts of nucleated cells, estimated from reference gene primer amplification, were obtained. Sequenced by immunoSEQ multiplex PCR; TCRdb stores in-frame clones only, minus some. V and J calls and clone size are as listed in that table; D and trimming were resolved from the DNA. The sample consists of tens of thousands of clones, 85% to 90% of them appearing once. Enrolment of Seattle patients took place during active infection, and they were followed longitudinally.

Specimen: peripheral blood. The chain combines TRBV11-3 with TRBJ2-5; TRBD1 agrees at 9 bases. This sequence originates from a woman aged 55 to 70 with COVID-19, enrolled during active disease. The CDR3 loop reads CASSPEAGTGRETQYF. CDR3 DNA sequence: TGTGCCAGCAGCCCTGAGGCCGGGACAGGGAGAGAGACCCAGTACTTC.